This is a list of T cell receptor beta chains from one sample in a study of vaccination and CD4 T cells after COVID-19. TCRdb ran MiXCR on the PCR reads and lists one entry per CDR3 protein. The data show approximately 11,000 distinct CDR3 sequences, with around 37% seen just once and 16% held by the top ten. No antigen has been identified for these receptors. The sequencing input was CD4+ T cells from blood, cultured in vitro. The receptors originated from a human donor in good health. CDR3s include the opening cysteine and the closing phenylalanine or tryptophan. The order of the fields is clone size, J gene, V gene, D gene, CDR3 DNA, CDR3 protein. The D gene is left open where the match is weak. Rows give clone size only sometimes, using once, few, many, or a class for an expanded clone.

clone size: -
J gene: TRBJ1-2
V gene: TRBV25-1
D gene: -
CDR3 DNA: TGTGCCAGCAGTGAAACAAACGGGGGGGTCGGCTACACCTTC
CDR3 protein: CASSETNGGVGYTF

clone size: -
J gene: TRBJ1-1
V gene: TRBV19
D gene: -
CDR3 DNA: TGTGCCAGTAGTATAGGGGACCGGGGGGACACTGAAGCTTTCTTT
CDR3 protein: CASSIGDRGDTEAFF

clone size: few
J gene: TRBJ2-5
V gene: TRBV9
D gene: TRBD1
CDR3 DNA: TGTGCCAGCAGCGGCGGGGGACAGGGGAAAGAGACCCAGTACTTC
CDR3 protein: CASSGGGQGKETQYF

clone size: -
J gene: TRBJ2-2
V gene: TRBV4-2
D gene: -
CDR3 DNA: TGTGCCAGCAGCCAAGGGGGTAGGCGGAACACCGGGGAGCTGTTTTTT
CDR3 protein: CASSQGGRRNTGELFF

clone size: -
J gene: TRBJ2-3
V gene: TRBV6-5
D gene: -
CDR3 DNA: TGTGCCAGCAGTTACTCCGGTGCCGGCACAGATACGCAGTATTTT
CDR3 protein: CASSYSGAGTDTQYF

clone size: few
J gene: TRBJ2-7
V gene: TRBV20-1
D gene: TRBD1
CDR3 DNA: TGCAGTGCTAGATCTCGCGGGACAGGCAGCTACGAGCAGTACTTC
CDR3 protein: CSARSRGTGSYEQYF

clone size: -
J gene: TRBJ2-7
V gene: TRBV6-5
D gene: -
CDR3 DNA: TGTGCCAGCAGTTACGTCTTCCCCTCCTACGAGCAGTACTTC
CDR3 protein: CASSYVFPSYEQYF

clone size: -
J gene: TRBJ2-7
V gene: TRBV20-1
D gene: TRBD1
CDR3 DNA: TGCAGTGCGTCCCGGGGACAGCCCTCCTACGAGCAGTACTTC
CDR3 protein: CSASRGQPSYEQYF

clone size: few
J gene: TRBJ2-5
V gene: TRBV30
D gene: TRBD1
CDR3 DNA: TGTGCCTGGAGTGTCCCAGGGGGTGTGTTTACAAGGACCCAGTACTTC
CDR3 protein: CAWSVPGGVFTRTQYF

clone size: -
J gene: TRBJ2-2
V gene: TRBV20-1
D gene: -
CDR3 DNA: TGCAGTGCTAGATTTGCTGGGACCGGGGAGCTGTTTTTT
CDR3 protein: CSARFAGTGELFF

clone size: once
J gene: TRBJ2-5
V gene: TRBV5-6
D gene: -
CDR3 DNA: TGTGCCAGCAGCTTACCAAACAGGGCCCAAGAGACCCAGTACTTC
CDR3 protein: CASSLPNRAQETQYF

clone size: -
J gene: TRBJ1-2
V gene: TRBV5-6
D gene: TRBD1
CDR3 DNA: TGTGCCAGCAGGTTAAGGGACAGCAGTCATAACACCTTC
CDR3 protein: CASRLRDSSHNTF

clone size: medium-sized
J gene: TRBJ1-2
V gene: TRBV6-1
D gene: TRBD1
CDR3 DNA: TGTGCCAGCAACACCGGGACAGGGAGGGGCTACACCTTC
CDR3 protein: CASNTGTGRGYTF

clone size: -
J gene: TRBJ2-3
V gene: TRBV6-1
D gene: -
CDR3 DNA: TGTGCCAGCAATGGTCGTTGGGCAGATACGCAGTATTTT
CDR3 protein: CASNGRWADTQYF

clone size: -
J gene: TRBJ1-5
V gene: TRBV7-2
D gene: -
CDR3 DNA: TGTGCCAGCAGCATAGGGACGGGAGATCAGCCCCAGCATTTT
CDR3 protein: CASSIGTGDQPQHF

clone size: -
J gene: TRBJ2-5
V gene: TRBV7-2
D gene: -
CDR3 DNA: TGTGCCAGCAGCTTTACAGGGCTCGGGGGTCAAGAGACCCAGTACTTC
CDR3 protein: CASSFTGLGGQETQYF

clone size: medium-sized
J gene: TRBJ1-1
V gene: TRBV20-1
D gene: -
CDR3 DNA: TGCAGTGTTTCTCACAGGCGGGACACTGAAGCTTTCTTT
CDR3 protein: CSVSHRRDTEAFF

clone size: -
J gene: TRBJ1-1
V gene: TRBV18
D gene: TRBD1
CDR3 DNA: TGTGCCAGCTCACCAGCTTGGCAGGGGGGCACTGAAGCTTTCTTT
CDR3 protein: CASSPAWQGGTEAFF

clone size: medium-sized
J gene: TRBJ1-2
V gene: TRBV20-1
D gene: -
CDR3 DNA: TGCAGTGCTAGGGGGTTGGTCTATGGCTACACCTTC
CDR3 protein: CSARGLVYGYTF

clone size: -
J gene: TRBJ1-3
V gene: TRBV10-3
D gene: -
CDR3 DNA: TGTGCCATCAGTGAGACCCCTCCAATTGGGGGTGGAAACACCATATATTTT
CDR3 protein: CAISETPPIGGGNTIYF

clone size: -
J gene: TRBJ1-4
V gene: TRBV20-1
D gene: TRBD1
CDR3 DNA: TGCAGTGCTACCAGGACAGGGGCGCAGGATGAAAAACTGTTTTTT
CDR3 protein: CSATRTGAQDEKLFF

clone size: -
J gene: TRBJ1-5
V gene: TRBV24-1
D gene: TRBD1
CDR3 DNA: TGTGCCACCAGTGGCGGGACAGGGGGCTCGGGCAATCAGCCCCAGCATTTT
CDR3 protein: CATSGGTGGSGNQPQHF

clone size: medium-sized
J gene: TRBJ1-5
V gene: TRBV28
D gene: TRBD1
CDR3 DNA: TGTGCGGAACAGGGGTCCGGCAATCAGCCCCAGCATTTT
CDR3 protein: CAEQGSGNQPQHF

clone size: few
J gene: TRBJ2-5
V gene: TRBV20-1
D gene: -
CDR3 DNA: TGCAGTGCCACGTCCGAGGTGTACCAAGAGACCCAGTACTTC
CDR3 protein: CSATSEVYQETQYF

clone size: -
J gene: TRBJ2-4
V gene: TRBV15
D gene: -
CDR3 DNA: TGTGCCACCAGCAGCGCAGGGGTAAAAAACATTCAGTACTTC
CDR3 protein: CATSSAGVKNIQYF

clone size: -
J gene: TRBJ1-1
V gene: TRBV6-5
D gene: -
CDR3 DNA: TGTGCCAGCAGTTACCAGGGCTACACTGAAGCTTTCTTT
CDR3 protein: CASSYQGYTEAFF

clone size: -
J gene: TRBJ1-2
V gene: TRBV12-3/TRBV12-4
D gene: -
CDR3 DNA: TGTGCCAGCAGTTTTCCGACTTATGGCTACACCTTC
CDR3 protein: CASSFPTYGYTF

clone size: -
J gene: TRBJ1-2
V gene: TRBV28
D gene: TRBD1
CDR3 DNA: TGTGCCAGCAGTCCTCCGGGACAGGCCCTTCGGTGGATCGCCTTC
CDR3 protein: CASSPPGQALRWIAF

clone size: -
J gene: TRBJ2-5
V gene: TRBV28
D gene: -
CDR3 DNA: TGTGCCAGCAGCGTCAACGACAGAAAAGAGACCCAGTACTTC
CDR3 protein: CASSVNDRKETQYF

clone size: few
J gene: TRBJ1-2
V gene: TRBV7-9
D gene: -
CDR3 DNA: TGTGCCAGCAGCCCATCTGCGCGGGGACCTAGGGGCTACACCTTC
CDR3 protein: CASSPSARGPRGYTF

clone size: -
J gene: TRBJ1-4
V gene: TRBV20-1
D gene: -
CDR3 DNA: TGCAGTGCTCCTTCTCGGACCGATGGAAGTAATGAAAAACTGTTTTTT
CDR3 protein: CSAPSRTDGSNEKLFF

clone size: -
J gene: TRBJ2-5
V gene: TRBV15
D gene: TRBD2
CDR3 DNA: TGTGCCACCAGCAGAGGACTAGCGGGAGGTGGAGAGACCCAGTACTTC
CDR3 protein: CATSRGLAGGGETQYF

clone size: few
J gene: TRBJ2-3
V gene: TRBV11-2
D gene: TRBD1
CDR3 DNA: TGTGCCAGCAGCTCGCAGGGGGTACGGGATACGCAGTATTTT
CDR3 protein: CASSSQGVRDTQYF

clone size: -
J gene: TRBJ2-1
V gene: TRBV6-2/TRBV6-3
D gene: -
CDR3 DNA: TGTGCCAGCAGCCCCCGGGGACCCTACAATGAGCAGTTCTTC
CDR3 protein: CASSPRGPYNEQFF

clone size: -
J gene: TRBJ2-1
V gene: TRBV24-1
D gene: -
CDR3 DNA: TGTGCCACTAGCGGCCAATACAATGAGCAGTTCTTC
CDR3 protein: CATSGQYNEQFF

clone size: -
J gene: TRBJ1-6
V gene: TRBV4-3
D gene: -
CDR3 DNA: TGCGCCAGCAGCGTCACCCGGGACACGAATTCACCCCTCCACTTT
CDR3 protein: CASSVTRDTNSPLHF

clone size: few
J gene: TRBJ2-5
V gene: TRBV28
D gene: TRBD2
CDR3 DNA: TGTGCCAGCAGCCGGGGACTAGCGGGAGTTGGGGAGACCCAGTACTTC
CDR3 protein: CASSRGLAGVGETQYF

clone size: -
J gene: TRBJ1-5
V gene: TRBV5-3
D gene: -
CDR3 DNA: TGTGCCAGAAGCTTGGCTAGGAGTCAGCCCCAGCATTTT
CDR3 protein: CARSLARSQPQHF

clone size: -
J gene: TRBJ2-2
V gene: TRBV28
D gene: TRBD1
CDR3 DNA: TGTGCCAGCATGGGACAGCCCCTGGACGGGGAGCTGTTTTTT
CDR3 protein: CASMGQPLDGELFF

clone size: few
J gene: TRBJ2-7
V gene: TRBV5-8
D gene: -
CDR3 DNA: TGTGCCAGCAGTTACTCGAAGGTTTCCTACGAGCAGTACTTC
CDR3 protein: CASSYSKVSYEQYF

clone size: few
J gene: TRBJ2-2
V gene: TRBV28
D gene: -
CDR3 DNA: TGTGCCAGCACCCGAGGACCCGGGGAGCTGTTTTTT
CDR3 protein: CASTRGPGELFF

clone size: few
J gene: TRBJ2-2
V gene: TRBV7-3
D gene: -
CDR3 DNA: TGTGCCAGCAGCACCGGGCAGGGCAGCGCGACCGGGGAGCTGTTTTTT
CDR3 protein: CASSTGQGSATGELFF

clone size: few
J gene: TRBJ1-1
V gene: TRBV20-1
D gene: -
CDR3 DNA: TGCAGCCTTTTGCGGAACACTGAAGCTTTCTTT
CDR3 protein: CSLLRNTEAFF

clone size: -
J gene: TRBJ1-2
V gene: TRBV6-5
D gene: TRBD1
CDR3 DNA: TGTGCCAGCAGTTACAACGCGGGACAGGGGGGGTCCTATGGCTACACCTTC
CDR3 protein: CASSYNAGQGGSYGYTF

clone size: few
J gene: TRBJ2-2
V gene: TRBV20-1
D gene: TRBD2
CDR3 DNA: TGCAGTGCTAGGGGAGGGGTCACCGGGGAGCTGTTTTTT
CDR3 protein: CSARGGVTGELFF

clone size: few
J gene: TRBJ2-7
V gene: TRBV20-1
D gene: TRBD2
CDR3 DNA: TGCAGTGCATTTCCCTCGACTAGCTGGGACGAGCAGTACTTC
CDR3 protein: CSAFPSTSWDEQYF